Each of the 12 T cell receptor beta chains below was sequenced from the same sample in a study of graft-versus-host responses after intestinal transplantation. Clones were read by immunoSEQ multiplex PCR, and TCRdb kept only the in-frame ones, dropping some. The profile shows tens of thousands of clones, around 94% of them singletons. The starting material was PBMCs, obtained 16 days after intestinal transplant. The receptors here all came from a human patient who received an intestinal transplant, so some T cells may come from the graft donor.

The V and J genes are TRBV19 and TRBJ2-7, with D possibly TRBD1 on 6 matching bases. Germline CDR1 reads LNHDA; CDR2 reads SQIVND (reference sequence). The CDR3 length is 13 residues. Trimming removed 5 bases at V and 3 bases at J, with 11 bases between. This CDR3 reads CASSPTGIYEQYF. The CDR3 nucleotides read TGTGCCAGTAGTCCCACAGGGATCTACGAGCAGTACTTC.

A single count supports this clone. The CDR3 DNA follows: TGTGCCAGCAGCCAAGGGACAGGTTCCTACAATGAGCAGTTCTTC. Translating gives CASSQGTGSYNEQFF. The chain combines TRBV4-2 with TRBJ2-1, with TRBD1 matching 7 bases. J lost 1 base, V lost 1 base, and 1 base had no gene match. This CDR3 comprises 15 residues. Germline CDR1 is LGHNA and CDR2 is YNFKEQ.

The chain couples TRBV19 to TRBJ1-5; no clear D gene. The germline CDR1 and CDR2 sequences are LNHDA and SQIVND (reference sequence). This CDR3 comprises 15 residues. With 4 bases removed from V and 0 bases from J, the gap between germline ends came to 10 bases. The CDR3 is CASSKRGNSNQPQHF. CDR3 DNA sequence: TGTGCCAGTAGTAAAAGAGGGAATAGCAATCAGCCCCAGCATTTT.

This clone showed up just once. The chain is built from TRBV28 and TRBJ1-2; D is ambiguous. V was pared by 6 bases and J by 3 bases, with 14 bases between. Per germline, CDR1 MDHEN and CDR2 SYDVKM. This CDR3 has 14 amino acids. Written as DNA, the CDR3 is TGTGCCAGCAGCTCTAATATTAGGGACTATGGCTACACCTTC. Its protein product is CASSSNIRDYGYTF.

This chain links TRBV4-3 with TRBJ2-1; 10 bases map to TRBD2. CDR3 size: 17 residues. The trim removed 4 bases at V and 8 bases at J, leaving 14 bases unmatched. Germline CDR1 and CDR2: LGHNA and YSLEER. CDR3 nucleotide sequence: TGCGCCAGCAGCCGCAAACCGGCTAGCGGGAGATGGGATGAGCAGTTCTTC. As protein: CASSRKPASGRWDEQFF.

The V and J genes are TRBV7-9 and TRBJ2-7; no clear D. CDR1 is SEHNR, CDR2 FQNEAQ, per germline (reference sequence). The CDR3 covers 13 residues. Trimming took 0 bases from V and 3 from J, leaving 6 bases between them. CDR3 coding DNA: TGTGCCAGCAGCTTAGCAGGCGGCTACGAGCAGTACTTC. It specifies CASSLAGGYEQYF.

The gene calls are TRBV20-1 and TRBJ2-3; D is unclear. The CDR3 covers 11 residues. V was shortened by 6 bases and J by 4 bases, with 8 bases between the two germline ends. The germline V gene encodes CDR1 DFQATT and CDR2 SNEGSKA (reference sequence). The CDR3 region has the DNA TGCAGTGCAACTACTGCAGATACGCAGTATTTT. Translating gives CSATTADTQYF.

V usage is TRBV28 and J usage is TRBJ2-7; TRBD2 matches at 7 bases. This CDR3 spans 14 amino acids. Germline values: CDR1 MDHEN, CDR2 SYDVKM. Trimming took 3 bases from V and 7 from J; bases not matched to a gene: 9. The CDR3 protein is CASSFRAGAGEQYF. The DNA of the CDR3 is TGTGCCAGCAGTTTTAGGGCGGGAGCCGGGGAGCAGTACTTC.

The chain joins TRBV19 to TRBJ2-2; D assignment may be TRBD1 or TRBD2 (5 bases each). CDR3 length equals 17 residues. Trimming shortened V by 3 bases and J by 4 bases, and 18 bases separated the two germline ends. Germline CDR1 is LNHDA and CDR2 is SQIVND (reference sequence). The CDR3 nucleotides read TGTGCCAGTAGTATCGAGGGCCTGGGACGGTTCACCGGGGAGCTGTTTTTT. It specifies CASSIEGLGRFTGELFF.

The chain links TRBV11-1 to TRBJ2-7; D ambiguous. V was pared by 5 bases and J by 0 bases, with 8 bases between. The germline V gene encodes CDR1 SGHAT and CDR2 FQDESV (reference sequence). The CDR3 has 13 amino acids. The CDR3: CASSLRNSYEQYF. The CDR3 DNA follows: TGTGCCAGCAGCCTCAGAAACTCCTACGAGCAGTACTTC.

The chain is built from TRBV4-2 and TRBJ2-7; maybe TRBD2 (5 bases). There are 15 residues in the CDR3. CDR1 LGHNA and CDR2 YNFKEQ come from the germline V gene. Trimming stripped 0 bases from V and 4 bases from J, with 13 bases between. The CDR3 coding sequence is TGTGCCAGCAGCCAAGAGAGGACCGGCGGGTACGAGCAGTACTTC. Its protein is CASSQERTGGYEQYF.

The chain is built from TRBV7-9 and TRBJ1-1; D is unresolved. V was trimmed by 1 base and J by 1 base, leaving 7 bases between them. Germline values: CDR1 SEHNR, CDR2 FQNEAQ (reference sequence). The CDR3 consists of 14 residues. The chain's CDR3 is CASSLVNRNTEAFF. The CDR3 coding sequence is TGTGCCAGCAGCTTAGTAAACAGGAACACTGAAGCTTTCTTT.